Presented here are 24 T cell receptor beta chains from one specimen sequenced in a study of early stage breast cancer tumors. Sequenced by immunoSEQ multiplex PCR; TCRdb stores in-frame clones only, minus some. Of roughly 21,000 clones in the sample, 75% to 80% were seen once. The sequenced sample consisted of blood. Receptor source: a person between 55 and 69 years old with breast cancer.

Comment on this clone: A junction boundary mismatches the germline segment, possibly from a read error. This rearrangement joins TRBV6-1 to TRBJ2-4, with TRBD2 identical over 10 bases. There are 17 residues in the CDR3. Germline values: CDR1 MNHNS, CDR2 SASEGT. CDR3 region: CAISDPLAGRAKNIQYF. CDR3 coding DNA: TGTGCCATCAGTGATCCACTAGCGGGACGAGCCAAAAACATTCAGTACTTC.

V is TRBV27 and J is TRBJ2-4, with 9 nucleotides matching TRBD1. CDR1 is MNHEY and CDR2 is SMNVEV in the germline V gene (reference sequence). This CDR3 has 13 amino acids. V shed 6 bases, J shed 11 bases, and the junction held 8 bases outside the gene matches. This chain's CDR3 is CASSSGTGSFQYF. The CDR3 DNA follows: TGTGCCAGCAGCTCTGGGACAGGGTCGTTTCAGTACTTC.

This clone was seen a handful of times. V is TRBV5-1 and J is TRBJ2-2; either TRBD1 or TRBD2 may fit D (5 bases each). CDR3 length: 14 residues. Germline values: CDR1 SGHRS, CDR2 YFSETQ. Trimming pared 4 bases from V and 3 bases from J, leaving 10 bases between. The chain's CDR3 is CASSRDLYTGELFF. The CDR3 DNA reads TGCGCCAGCAGCCGGGACCTGTACACCGGGGAGCTGTTTTTT.

J is TRBJ2-5 and V is TRBV6-5, with a possible D match to TRBD2 (6 bases). Per germline, CDR1 MNHEY and CDR2 SVGAGI. The CDR3 is 15 amino acids. V was clipped by 0 bases and J by 4 bases, with 12 bases between them. CDR3 protein: CASSYSGHGGETQYF. DNA of the CDR3: TGTGCCAGCAGTTACTCAGGCCACGGGGGAGAGACCCAGTACTTC.

This clone was picked up a small number of times. The V call is TRBV11-3, the J call TRBJ2-7; D not resolved. V was clipped by 2 bases and J by 0 bases, with 5 bases between them. The CDR3 length is 13 residues. Germline V gene sequence: CDR1 SGHNT, CDR2 YENEEA. The CDR3 loop reads CASSLLTSYEQYF. CDR3 in DNA: TGTGCCAGCAGCTTATTGACCTCCTACGAGCAGTACTTC. The full variable domain, with the rest looked up from reference TRBV11-3 and TRBJ2-7, is EAGVVQSPRYKIIEKKQPVAFWCNPISGHNTLYWYLQNLGQGPELLIRYENEEAVDDSQLPKDRFSAERLKGVDSTLKIQPAELGDSAVYLCASSLLTSYEQYFGPGTRLTVT.

This clone appeared a single time. The V call is TRBV4-1, the J call TRBJ2-5, with 8 positions matching TRBD2. J was trimmed by 3 bases and V by 4 bases; bases with no gene match: 7. CDR3 length equals 15 residues. The germline V gene has CDR1 MGHRA and CDR2 YSYEKL. CDR3 sequence reads: CASSLPGLGEETQYF. CDR3 sequence (DNA): TGCGCCAGCAGCCTCCCGGGACTAGGGGAAGAGACCCAGTACTTC.

As to this clone: Compared with germline, one end of the junction differs, possibly owing to a read error. The chain combines TRBV6-1 with TRBJ2-7; D is ambiguous. Looked up from germline, CDR1 is MNHNS and CDR2 is SASEGT. CDR3 length: 12 amino acids. The CDR3, as DNA: TGCGCCAGCAGTGAGTGGCCCTACGAGCAGTACTTC. Its protein is CASSEWPYEQYF.

The CDR3 loop is CASSLSAVRTEAFF. The CDR3 DNA follows: TGTGCCAGCAGCTTATCAGCAGTCAGAACTGAAGCTTTCTTT. This chain connects TRBV7-9 to TRBJ1-1; no clear D. Trimming pared 2 bases from V and 5 bases from J, leaving 12 bases between. The V gene's germline CDR1 is SEHNR and CDR2 FQNEAQ (reference sequence). The CDR3 spans 14 residues. The full variable domain, rest sourced from reference TRBV7-9 and TRBJ1-1, is DTGVSQNPRHKITKRGQNVTFRCDPISEHNRLYWYRQTLGQGPEFLTYFQNEAQLEKSRLLSDRFSAERPKGSFSTLEIQRTEQGDSAMYLCASSLSAVRTEAFFGQGTRLTVV.

This clone was observed once. The chain has TRBV5-1 and TRBJ2-3; D is unclear. The CDR3 length is 12 residues. The V and J ends lost 0 bases and 5 bases respectively, with 4 bases between them. Germline assignment: CDR1 SGHRS and CDR2 YFSETQ. CDR3 amino acids: CASSLGIDTQYF. DNA of the CDR3: TGCGCCAGCAGCTTGGGCATAGATACGCAGTATTTT.

CDR3 protein: CSVGVTGANVLTF. The DNA of the CDR3 is TGCAGCGTAGGGGTGACTGGGGCCAACGTCCTGACTTTC. This sequence joins TRBV29-1 and TRBJ2-6; D perhaps matches TRBD1 (5 bases). Germline CDR1 reads SQVTM; CDR2 reads ANQGSEA. V lost 6 bases and J 2 bases, leaving 8 bases between the germline ends. CDR3 length: 13 residues. Supplemented by reference TRBV29-1 and TRBJ2-6, the full variable domain reads SAVISQKPSRDICQRGTSLTIQCQVDSQVTMMFWYRQQPGQSLTLIATANQGSEATYESGFVIDKFPISRPNLTFSTLTVSNMSPEDSSIYLCSVGVTGANVLTFGAGSRLTVL.

The chain has TRBV25-1 and TRBJ2-7; 9 bases line up with TRBD1. There are 14 residues in the CDR3. V trimming: 4 bases; J trimming: 6 bases; junction bases outside the gene matches: 7. CDR1 is MGHDK and CDR2 is SYGVNS in the germline V gene. CDR3 DNA: TGTGCCAGCAGTGTTACAGGGGGCTTCTCCGAGCAGTACTTC. Translated, it gives CASSVTGGFSEQYF.

The V gene is TRBV6-1, the J gene TRBJ2-7; 7 bases match TRBD1. This CDR3 has 13 amino acids. Unmatched junction bases numbered 5, after V lost 6 bases and J lost 3 bases. CDR1 MNHNS and CDR2 SASEGT come from the germline V gene. CDR3 region: CASSLQGFYEQYF. CDR3 in DNA: TGTGCCAGCAGCCTACAGGGGTTCTACGAGCAGTACTTC.

This clone was detected once. The chain links TRBV7-3 to TRBJ2-3; 8 bases line up with TRBD2. V lost 3 bases to trimming and J lost 2 bases; unmatched junction nucleotides: 7. CDR1 SGHTA and CDR2 FQGTGA come from the germline V gene. This CDR3 comprises 16 residues. The CDR3 loop is CASSFFRAGATDTQYF. CDR3 nucleotide sequence: TGTGCCAGCAGCTTTTTTAGAGCGGGGGCCACAGATACGCAGTATTTT.

The genes are TRBV7-2 and TRBJ1-6; D perhaps matches TRBD1 (6 bases). Germline V gives CDR1 SGHTA, CDR2 FQGNSA. Trimming shortened V by 5 bases and J by 8 bases, and 10 bases separated the two germline ends. The CDR3 is made up of 13 amino acids. The DNA for the CDR3 is TGTGCCAGCAGCATTTACAGGGATTCACCCCTCCACTTT. Its translation: CASSIYRDSPLHF.

This sequence joins TRBV9 and TRBJ2-1, with 13 bases aligning to TRBD2. Germline V CDR1 and CDR2: SGDLS, YYNGEE. CDR3 length: 16 residues. V lost 4 bases to trimming and J lost 4 bases; unmatched junction nucleotides: 5. DNA for the CDR3: TGTGCCAGCAGCAACAGACTAGCGGGAGGTTACAATGAGCAGTTCTTC. Its protein product is CASSNRLAGGYNEQFF.

The chain uses TRBV20-1 and TRBJ2-5; D gene unclear. Germline assignment: CDR1 DFQATT and CDR2 SNEGSKA (reference sequence). CDR3 length: 11 residues. V was pared by 3 bases and J by 7 bases, with 9 bases between. The CDR3, as DNA: TGCAGTGCTAGCCAGGAATGGACCCAGTACTTC. Its protein product is CSASQEWTQYF.

The rearrangement uses TRBV19 and TRBJ2-7; 7 bases map to TRBD1. CDR1 is LNHDA and CDR2 is SQIVND in the germline V gene (reference sequence). The ends lost 4 bases at V and 0 bases at J; junction bases unmatched: 9. CDR3 size: 16 residues. CDR3 residues: CASSSQTGFSSYEQYF. The DNA for the CDR3 is TGTGCCAGTAGTAGCCAGACAGGGTTTAGCTCCTACGAGCAGTACTTC.

This chain links TRBV13 with TRBJ2-1, with 7 bases fitting TRBD2. This CDR3 has 18 residues. Germline CDR1 is PRHDT and CDR2 is FYEKMQ (reference sequence). The V and J ends lost 0 bases and 0 bases, in that order; junction bases with no gene match: 8. CDR3 nucleotide sequence: TGTGCCAGCAGCTTAGGGTTCTGGCGGGGGATCTCCTACAATGAGCAGTTCTTC. It encodes CASSLGFWRGISYNEQFF.

The chain has TRBV13 and TRBJ1-2; possibly TRBD1 for D (5 bases). The germline CDR1 and CDR2 sequences are PRHDT and FYEKMQ (reference sequence). This CDR3 is built from 15 residues. V was clipped by 2 bases and J by 4 bases, with 14 bases between them. The CDR3: CASSLYGEGLYGYTF. Written as DNA, the CDR3 is TGTGCCAGCAGCTTATACGGAGAGGGACTCTATGGCTACACCTTC.

The chain uses TRBV9 and TRBJ2-5; TRBD2 aligns across 11 bases. The CDR3 spans 14 residues. Per the germline V gene, CDR1 is SGDLS and CDR2 is YYNGEE. With V trimmed by 3 bases and J by 5 bases, 3 bases remained unmatched. The CDR3 sequence: CASSDLAGGETQYF. CDR3 coding DNA: TGTGCCAGCAGCGACCTAGCGGGAGGTGAGACCCAGTACTTC.

This clone was seen a few times. The chain recombines TRBV13 with TRBJ2-7; 10 bases map to TRBD1. The V segment lost 5 bases and the J segment 5 bases; nucleotides outside the gene matches: 9. Germline CDR1 PRHDT, CDR2 FYEKMQ (reference sequence). This CDR3 has 15 amino acids. DNA of the CDR3: TGTGCCAGCAGCGGGCAAGGGACAGGGGTGAACGAGCAGTACTTC. This encodes CASSGQGTGVNEQYF.

V gene TRBV29-1 combines with J gene TRBJ1-1, with a possible D match to TRBD1 (5 bases). This CDR3 is 13 amino acids long. Trimming left V 7 bases short and J 6 bases short, with 18 bases between. Per germline, CDR1 SQVTM and CDR2 ANQGSEA. The CDR3 region has the DNA TGCAGCGCCTCCCCAGGGTCGGGCCCTGAAGCTTTCTTT. This encodes CSASPGSGPEAFF.

The genes are TRBV7-9 and TRBJ2-5; weak D call: TRBD1 (7 bases). V was pared by 5 bases and J by 5 bases, with 21 bases between. The CDR3 spans 16 residues. Germline V lookup: CDR1 SEHNR, CDR2 FQNEAQ (reference sequence). DNA of the CDR3: TGTGCCAGCAGCCGGGGGCGCACAGGGGAGTCGGAGACCCAGTACTTC. Its protein product is CASSRGRTGESETQYF. Complete variable domain (other parts from reference TRBV7-9 and TRBJ2-5): DTGVSQNPRHKITKRGQNVTFRCDPISEHNRLYWYRQTLGQGPEFLTYFQNEAQLEKSRLLSDRFSAERPKGSFSTLEIQRTEQGDSAMYLCASSRGRTGESETQYFGPGTRLLVL.

This chain links TRBV6-1 with TRBJ1-5, with D uncertain. The CDR3 consists of 15 residues. V was cut by 6 bases and J by 7 bases, with 19 bases left in between. Germline lookup yields CDR1 MNHNS and CDR2 SASEGT. The CDR3: CASRSTYSGLQPQHF. The CDR3 DNA follows: TGTGCCAGCAGATCAACCTACTCTGGGCTACAGCCCCAGCATTTT.